This TCR beta chain comes out of a study of T cell responses to AZD1222 COVID-19 vaccine. This CDR3 contains 17 residues. Germline V gene sequence: CDR1 MNHEY, CDR2 SVGEGT. Germline trimming cut 5 bases from V and 0 bases from J; bases unmatched to any gene: 10. Generated by immunoSEQ multiplex PCR, the TCRdb table keeps only in-frame clones and is missing some. The sample records about 100,000 clones, about 94% being singletons. Sequenced here: peripheral blood, sampled on day 0 of AZD1222 vaccination. The source is an adult in good health. The chain is built from TRBV6-2 or TRBV6-3 and TRBJ2-7; the match to TRBD2 covers 10 bases. CDR3 nucleotides: TGTGCCAGCAGTCCGGGACTAGCGTATTACAGCTCCTACGAGCAGTACTTC. This encodes CASSPGLAYYSSYEQYF.